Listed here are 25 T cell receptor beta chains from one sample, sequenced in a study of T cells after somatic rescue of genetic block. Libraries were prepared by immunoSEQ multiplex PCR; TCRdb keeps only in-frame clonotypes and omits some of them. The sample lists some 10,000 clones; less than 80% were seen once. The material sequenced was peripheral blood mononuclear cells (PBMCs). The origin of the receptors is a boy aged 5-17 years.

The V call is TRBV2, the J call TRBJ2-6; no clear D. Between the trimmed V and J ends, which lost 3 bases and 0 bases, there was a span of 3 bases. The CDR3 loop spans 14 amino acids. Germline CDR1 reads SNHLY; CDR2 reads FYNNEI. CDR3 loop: CASSEVSGANVLTF. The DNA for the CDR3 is TGTGCCAGCAGTGAGGTCTCTGGGGCCAACGTCCTGACTTTC. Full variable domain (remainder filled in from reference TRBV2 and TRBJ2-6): EPEVTQTPSHQVTQMGQEVILRCVPISNHLYFYWYRQILGQKVEFLVSFYNNEISEKSEIFDDQFSVERPDGSNFTLKIRSTKLEDSAMYFCASSEVSGANVLTFGAGSRLTVL.

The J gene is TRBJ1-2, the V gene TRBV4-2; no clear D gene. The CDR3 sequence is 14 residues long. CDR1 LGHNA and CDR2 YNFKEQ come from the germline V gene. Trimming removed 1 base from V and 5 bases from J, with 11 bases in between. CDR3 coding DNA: TGTGCCAGCAGCCAAGGTGGAGCCCTTTATGGCTACACCTTC. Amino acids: CASSQGGALYGYTF.

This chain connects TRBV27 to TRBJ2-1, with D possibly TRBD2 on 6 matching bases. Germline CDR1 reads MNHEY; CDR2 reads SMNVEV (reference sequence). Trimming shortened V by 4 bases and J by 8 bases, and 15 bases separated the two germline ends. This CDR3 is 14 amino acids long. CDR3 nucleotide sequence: TGTGCCAGCAGTTGGGTTTACCCGGGGGATGAGCAGTTCTTC. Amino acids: CASSWVYPGDEQFF.

The CDR3 region is CASSLSRDLHTQYF. CDR3 sequence (DNA): TGTGCCAGCAGTTTAAGCAGGGATTTACATACGCAGTATTTT. This chain connects TRBV28 to TRBJ2-3; maybe TRBD1 (5 bases). Germline-derived CDR1 and CDR2 are MDHEN and SYDVKM. The CDR3 contains 14 residues. V lost 2 bases and J lost 7, with 13 bases in between. Supplemented by reference TRBV28 and TRBJ2-3, the full variable domain reads DVKVTQSSRYLVKRTGEKVFLECVQDMDHENMFWYRQDPGLGLRLIYFSYDVKMKEKGDIPEGYSVSREKKERFSLILESASTNQTSMYLCASSLSRDLHTQYFGPGTRLTVL.

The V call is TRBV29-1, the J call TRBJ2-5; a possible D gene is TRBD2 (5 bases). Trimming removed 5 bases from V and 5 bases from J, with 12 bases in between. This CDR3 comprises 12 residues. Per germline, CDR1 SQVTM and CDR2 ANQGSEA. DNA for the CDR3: TGCAGCGTTCTGGTAGCGAGGGAGACCCAGTACTTC. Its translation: CSVLVARETQYF.

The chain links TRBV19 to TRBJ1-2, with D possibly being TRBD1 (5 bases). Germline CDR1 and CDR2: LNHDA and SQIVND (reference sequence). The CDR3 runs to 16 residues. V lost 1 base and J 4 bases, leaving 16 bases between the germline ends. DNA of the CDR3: TGTGCCAGTAGTATAGGGGCCGGGGGGAGGTCCTATGGCTACACCTTC. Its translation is CASSIGAGGRSYGYTF.

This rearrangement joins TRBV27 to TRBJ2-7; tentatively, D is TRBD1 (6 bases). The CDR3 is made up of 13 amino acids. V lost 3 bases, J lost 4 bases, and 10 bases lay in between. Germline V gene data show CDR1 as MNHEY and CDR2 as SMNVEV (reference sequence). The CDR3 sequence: CASSFVGAYEQYF. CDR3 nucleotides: TGTGCCAGCAGTTTTGTGGGGGCGTACGAGCAGTACTTC.

In DNA form, the CDR3 reads TGTGCCAGCAGCCACGTACCGGGACACCAAAACATTCAGTACTTC. Protein: CASSHVPGHQNIQYF. This rearrangement joins TRBV6-1 to TRBJ2-4, with D maybe TRBD1 (6 bases). Germline lookup yields CDR1 MNHNS and CDR2 SASEGT. The V end lost 6 bases, the J end lost 5 bases, and 17 bases lay between the germline ends. The CDR3 sequence is 15 residues long.

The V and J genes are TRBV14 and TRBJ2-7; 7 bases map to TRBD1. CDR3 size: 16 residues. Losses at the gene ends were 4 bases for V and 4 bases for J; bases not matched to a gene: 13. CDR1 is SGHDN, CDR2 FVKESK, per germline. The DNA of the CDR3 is TGTGCCAGCAGCCCGTTCCCTACAGGGGTGAGGTACGAGCAGTACTTC. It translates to CASSPFPTGVRYEQYF.

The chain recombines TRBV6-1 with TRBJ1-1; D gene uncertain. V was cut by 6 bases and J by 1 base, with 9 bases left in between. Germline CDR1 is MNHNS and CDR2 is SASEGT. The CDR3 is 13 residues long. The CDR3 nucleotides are TGTGCCAGCAGGGTGGGTCCGAACACTGAAGCTTTCTTT. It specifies CASRVGPNTEAFF.

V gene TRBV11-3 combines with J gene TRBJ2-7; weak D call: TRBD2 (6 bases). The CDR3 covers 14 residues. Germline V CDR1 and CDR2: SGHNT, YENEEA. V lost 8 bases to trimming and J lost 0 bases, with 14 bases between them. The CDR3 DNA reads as TGTGCCAGCGCGGAGGGACCTCCCTCCTACGAGCAGTACTTC. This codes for CASAEGPPSYEQYF.

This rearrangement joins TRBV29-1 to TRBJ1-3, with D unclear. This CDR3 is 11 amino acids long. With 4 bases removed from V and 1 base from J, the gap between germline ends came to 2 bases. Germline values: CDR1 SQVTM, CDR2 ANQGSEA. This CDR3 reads CSVGSGNTIYF. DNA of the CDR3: TGCAGCGTTGGATCTGGAAACACCATATATTTT.

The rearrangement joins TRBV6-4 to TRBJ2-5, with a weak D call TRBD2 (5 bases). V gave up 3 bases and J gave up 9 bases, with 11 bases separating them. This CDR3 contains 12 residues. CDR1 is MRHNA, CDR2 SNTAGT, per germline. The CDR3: CASSETGNPQYF. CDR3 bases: TGTGCCAGCAGTGAGACGGGGAACCCCCAGTACTTC.

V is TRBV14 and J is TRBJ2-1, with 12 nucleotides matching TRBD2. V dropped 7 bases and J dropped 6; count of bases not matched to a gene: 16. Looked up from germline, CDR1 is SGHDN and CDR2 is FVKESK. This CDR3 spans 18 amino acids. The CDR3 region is CASNRLAGAEVGSNEQFF. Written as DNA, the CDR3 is TGTGCCAGCAACCGACTAGCGGGAGCGGAGGTAGGGTCCAATGAGCAGTTCTTC.

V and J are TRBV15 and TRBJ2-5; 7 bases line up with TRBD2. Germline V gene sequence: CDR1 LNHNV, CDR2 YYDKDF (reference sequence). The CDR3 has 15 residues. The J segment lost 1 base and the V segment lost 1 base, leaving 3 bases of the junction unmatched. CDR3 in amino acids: CATSRGGGGQETQYF. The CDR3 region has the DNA TGTGCCACCAGCAGAGGGGGCGGGGGCCAAGAGACCCAGTACTTC.

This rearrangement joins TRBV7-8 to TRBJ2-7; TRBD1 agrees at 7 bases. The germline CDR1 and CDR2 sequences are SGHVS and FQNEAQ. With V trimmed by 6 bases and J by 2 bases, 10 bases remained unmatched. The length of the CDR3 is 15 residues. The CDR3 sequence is CASSFGTVGTYEQYF. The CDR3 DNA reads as TGTGCCAGCAGTTTCGGGACAGTGGGGACCTACGAGCAGTACTTC.

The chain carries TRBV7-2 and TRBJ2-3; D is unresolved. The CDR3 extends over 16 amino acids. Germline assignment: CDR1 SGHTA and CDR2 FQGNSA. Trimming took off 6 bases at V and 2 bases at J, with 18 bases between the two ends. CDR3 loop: CASSAGPPLNTDTQYF. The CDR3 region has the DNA TGTGCCAGCAGTGCAGGACCCCCCCTCAACACAGATACGCAGTATTTT.

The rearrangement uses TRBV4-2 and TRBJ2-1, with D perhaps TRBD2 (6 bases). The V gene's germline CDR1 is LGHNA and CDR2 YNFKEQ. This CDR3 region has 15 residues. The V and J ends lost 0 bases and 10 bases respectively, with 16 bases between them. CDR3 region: CASSQDLGLIREQFF. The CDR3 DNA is TGTGCCAGCAGCCAAGATCTGGGACTGATCCGCGAGCAGTTCTTC.

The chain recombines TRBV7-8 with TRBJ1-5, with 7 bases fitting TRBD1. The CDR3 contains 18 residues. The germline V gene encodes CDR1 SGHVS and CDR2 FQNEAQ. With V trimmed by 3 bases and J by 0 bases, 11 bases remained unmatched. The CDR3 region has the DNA TGTGCCAGCAGCTTCCCCGATAAAGGGGGCGATAGCAATCAGCCCCAGCATTTT. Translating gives CASSFPDKGGDSNQPQHF.

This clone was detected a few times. The CDR3 spells CASRFEMNTEAFF. The CDR3 DNA follows: TGTGCCAGCAGGTTCGAGATGAACACTGAAGCTTTCTTT. The chain joins TRBV2 to TRBJ1-1; no firm D call. Germline V CDR1 and CDR2: SNHLY, FYNNEI. Trimming cost V 6 bases and J 0 bases, with 8 bases left between them. The CDR3 length is 13 residues. Full variable domain (remainder filled in from reference TRBV2 and TRBJ1-1): EPEVTQTPSHQVTQMGQEVILRCVPISNHLYFYWYRQILGQKVEFLVSFYNNEISEKSEIFDDQFSVERPDGSNFTLKIRSTKLEDSAMYFCASRFEMNTEAFFGQGTRLTVV.

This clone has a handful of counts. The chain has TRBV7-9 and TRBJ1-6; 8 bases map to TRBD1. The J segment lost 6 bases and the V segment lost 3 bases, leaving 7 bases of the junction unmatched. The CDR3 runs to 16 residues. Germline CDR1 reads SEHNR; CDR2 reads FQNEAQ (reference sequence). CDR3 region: CASSFGRTGSNSPLHF. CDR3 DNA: TGTGCCAGCAGCTTTGGGCGGACAGGGAGTAATTCACCCCTCCACTTT.

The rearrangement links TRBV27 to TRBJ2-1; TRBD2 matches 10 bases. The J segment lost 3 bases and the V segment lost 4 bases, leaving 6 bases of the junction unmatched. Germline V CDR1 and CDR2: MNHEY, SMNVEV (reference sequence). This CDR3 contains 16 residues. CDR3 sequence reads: CASSSGLADYYNEQFF. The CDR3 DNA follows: TGTGCCAGCAGTTCCGGACTAGCGGACTACTACAATGAGCAGTTCTTC.

The DNA of the CDR3 is TGTGCCAGTAATTCGGGGGCCAACGTCCTGACTTTC. This gives the protein CASNSGANVLTF. The chain links TRBV19 to TRBJ2-6; D gene ambiguous. V lost 7 bases, J lost 4 bases, and 5 bases lay in between. Germline lookup yields CDR1 LNHDA and CDR2 SQIVND (reference sequence). CDR3 length: 12 residues.

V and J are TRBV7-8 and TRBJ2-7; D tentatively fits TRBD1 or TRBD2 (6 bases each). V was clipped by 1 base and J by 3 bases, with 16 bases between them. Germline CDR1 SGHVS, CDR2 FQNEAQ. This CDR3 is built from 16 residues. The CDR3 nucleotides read TGTGCCAGCAGCTTAGGTCCCCAAAAGGGGGGCTACGAGCAGTACTTC. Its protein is CASSLGPQKGGYEQYF. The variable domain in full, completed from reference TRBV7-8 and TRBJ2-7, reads GAGVSQSPRYKVAKRGQDVALRCDPISGHVSLFWYQQALGQGPEFLTYFQNEAQLDKSGLPSDRFFAERPEGSVSTLKIQRTQQEDSAVYLCASSLGPQKGGYEQYFGPGTRLTVT.

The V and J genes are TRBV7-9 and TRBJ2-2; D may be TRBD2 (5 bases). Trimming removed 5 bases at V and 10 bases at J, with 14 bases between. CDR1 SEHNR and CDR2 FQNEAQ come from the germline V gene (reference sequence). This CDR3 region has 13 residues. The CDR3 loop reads CASSPATGLELFF. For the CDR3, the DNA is TGTGCCAGCAGCCCCGCCACGGGGTTGGAGCTGTTTTTT.